The text below deals with one T cell receptor (beta chain). The sample comes from a study of blood T cell repertoires in COVID-19. Study-wide context: Specimens from acute and convalescent COVID-19 originated in the United States, Italy and Spain.

Assay: immunoSEQ multiplex PCR; the TCRdb copy retains only in-frame clones and omits some. The table has some 670,000 clones, 85% to 90% seen once. CDR3 length equals 17 residues. Germline values: CDR1 LNHDA, CDR2 SQIVND (reference sequence). Trimming shortened V by 3 bases and J by 5 bases, and 22 bases separated the two germline ends. The V and J genes are TRBV19 and TRBJ1-2; tentative D call: TRBD1 (6 bases). The sequence was obtained from a woman aged 18-30 years with acute or convalescent COVID-19. The source material was peripheral blood. In nucleotides, the CDR3 is TGTGCCAGTAGTATCGCCACGCTAACAGGGCAGGCTTATGGCTACACCTTC. Protein: CASSIATLTGQAYGYTF.